The clone carrying this T cell receptor (beta chain) was counted many times. Researchers tagged individual cDNA molecules with unique molecular identifiers. TCRdb called the 5' RACE reads again in MiXCR, with one record for every CDR3 protein. The table has some 30,000 distinct CDR3 sequences, 4.7% seen once. The data were taken from a study of early T cells in non-severe SARS-CoV-2 infection. This CDR3 has 13 residues. Germline values: CDR1 SQVTM, CDR2 ANQGSEA. The V segment lost 4 bases and the J segment 6 bases; nucleotides outside the gene matches: 7. The sequenced sample consisted of whole blood. This clonotype originated in an adult who was a healthcare worker with PCR-confirmed SARS-CoV-2 infection or an uninfected control (not recorded which). The chain links TRBV29-1 to TRBJ2-7; 9 bases fit TRBD2. The CDR3 here is CSVVAGDVAEQYF. The CDR3 DNA is TGCAGCGTTGTAGCGGGGGATGTAGCCGAGCAGTACTTC.